These T cell receptor beta chains were read from a single sample in a study of blood T cell repertoires in COVID-19. The repertoire was sequenced with immunoSEQ multiplex PCR; TCRdb's copy has only in-frame clones and lacks some. The repertoire holds roughly 180,000 clones, just over 85% seen once, with roughly 8.2% in the top ten. Sequencing was done on a sample of peripheral blood. These receptors were taken from a man in his 60s with acute or convalescent COVID-19. Both conserved end residues are part of each CDR3. Fields, in order: V gene, clone size, J gene, D gene, CDR3 DNA, CDR3 protein. D genes are given only for firm matches. Only some rows state a clone size, as once, few, many or a class for expanded clones.

>TRBV18|few|TRBJ2-7|TRBD2
TGTGCCAGCTCACCGGGGGGGAGCGGCTCCTACGAGCAGTACTTC
CASSPGGSGSYEQYF
>TRBV11-2|-|TRBJ1-2|TRBD1
TGTGCCAGCAGCTTAGGGACAGGGAACTATGGCTACACCTTC
CASSLGTGNYGYTF
>TRBV30|few|TRBJ1-1|TRBD1
TGTGCCTGGAGCCCGGACAGGGGAAGCACTGAAGCTTTCTTT
CAWSPDRGSTEAFF
>TRBV30|-|TRBJ1-5|-
TGTGCCTGGAGTATTCGGGGGGCGTTGGGTCAGCCCCAGCATTTT
CAWSIRGALGQPQHF
>TRBV24-1|-|TRBJ1-4|-
TGTGCCACCAGTGATTCTCGGGGTGATGAAAAACTGTTTTTT
CATSDSRGDEKLFF
>TRBV21-1|-|TRBJ2-5|-
TGTGCCAGCAGCAAACGATCCGGGACTAGCGGGAGAGGCCAAGAGACCCAGTACTTC
CASSKRSGTSGRGQETQYF
>TRBV3-1/TRBV3-2|once|TRBJ2-7|TRBD1
TGTGCCAGCAGCCACCGGACAGGGGACGAGCAGTACTTC
CASSHRTGDEQYF
>TRBV10-3|-|TRBJ1-2|TRBD1
TGTGCCATCAGAGAGGACAGGGAGGATAACTATGGCTACACCTTC
CAIREDREDNYGYTF
>TRBV4-1|-|TRBJ1-2|-
TGCGCCAGCAGCCAAGAAGGTTCCGGCAGGGGCGTCTATGGCTACACCTTC
CASSQEGSGRGVYGYTF
>TRBV5-1|once|TRBJ1-3|-
TGCGCCAGCAGCTTGGCGGGAGTCAGGGGAAACACCATATATTTT
CASSLAGVRGNTIYF
>TRBV18|-|TRBJ2-6|-
TGTGCCAGCTCCCCCGTAGCCGGACAGCCTGCCGGGTCTGGGGCCAACGTCCTGACTTTC
CASSPVAGQPAGSGANVLTF
>TRBV5-4|-|TRBJ2-2|-
TGTGCCAGCAGCTCAAAATCTAGCGCCGACACCGGGGAGCTGTTTTTT
CASSSKSSADTGELFF
>TRBV21-1|-|TRBJ2-2|-
TGTGCCAGCAGCAAAGATGTACTTTACACCGGGGAGCTGTTTTTT
CASSKDVLYTGELFF
>TRBV18|-|TRBJ2-2|-
TGTGCCAGCTCACCACTGAGCACAGGGATCGACACCGGGGAGCTGTTTTTT
CASSPLSTGIDTGELFF
>TRBV9|-|TRBJ1-5|-
TGTGCCAGCAGCGGAGAGGGTATTCAGCCCCAGCATTTT
CASSGEGIQPQHF
>TRBV28|-|TRBJ1-1|TRBD1
TGTGCCAGCAGGTCGGGACAGGGGAACACTGAAGCTTTCTTT
CASRSGQGNTEAFF
>TRBV5-6|-|TRBJ1-5|TRBD1
TGTGCCAGCAGCTTACGACAGGGAGGTCAGCCCCAGCATTTT
CASSLRQGGQPQHF
>TRBV27|-|TRBJ2-1|TRBD2
TGTGCCAGCAGAGCGGGAACATACAATGAGCAGTTCTTC
CASRAGTYNEQFF
>TRBV6-5|-|TRBJ1-2|-
TGTGCCAGCAGTTACACAGCCCAGGTGCTTAACTATGGCTACACCTTC
CASSYTAQVLNYGYTF
>TRBV15|-|TRBJ1-3|-
TGTGCCACCAGCAGAGATCACAGGGATGGAACCACCATATATTTT
CATSRDHRDGTTIYF
>TRBV6-5|-|TRBJ2-3|-
TGTGCCAGCACTCGCGCGGGCCTCACAGATACGCAGTATTTT
CASTRAGLTDTQYF
>TRBV6-1|-|TRBJ2-1|TRBD2
TGTGCCAGCAGTGTTAATAGCGGGAGGGGTAGCTCCTACAATGAGCAGTTCTTC
CASSVNSGRGSSYNEQFF
>TRBV28|-|TRBJ1-2|TRBD1
TGTGCCAGCTACCTCCGGGACAGGGGGTATAACTATGGCTACACCTTC
CASYLRDRGYNYGYTF
>TRBV28|-|TRBJ2-2|TRBD2
TGTGCCAGCCTAGCCCAGCGGGGGACCGGGGAGCTGTTTTTT
CASLAQRGTGELFF
>TRBV6-5|-|TRBJ1-1|-
TGTGCCAGCAGTTACCTTGGGCACACTGAAGCTTTCTTT
CASSYLGHTEAFF
>TRBV5-1|-|TRBJ1-2|-
TGCGCCAGCAGCTACCTACAGGGTAACTATGGCTACACCTTC
CASSYLQGNYGYTF
>TRBV11-1|-|TRBJ2-7|-
TGTGCCAGCAGCTTGGAGAGCGAGCAGTACTTC
CASSLESEQYF
>TRBV6-5|-|TRBJ1-1|TRBD1
TGTGCCAGCAGCAGGGGGCGCACGGACACTGAAGCTTTCTTT
CASSRGRTDTEAFF
>TRBV9|-|TRBJ1-1|TRBD1
TGTGCCAGCAGCGCCGACAGGGTTTCGGCTGAAGCTTTCTTT
CASSADRVSAEAFF
>TRBV10-3|-|TRBJ2-1|TRBD2
TGTGCCATCGGCAGGCTAGCGGGGGCCAATGAGCAGTTCTTC
CAIGRLAGANEQFF
>TRBV28|-|TRBJ2-1|-
TGTGCCAGCAGTTCCCCCCGACAGGTAGAATACAATGAGCAGTTCTTC
CASSSPRQVEYNEQFF
>TRBV28|-|TRBJ1-2|-
TGTGCCAGCAGTCTTAACTATGGCTACACCTTC
CASSLNYGYTF
>TRBV28|-|TRBJ1-3|-
TGTGCCAGCCTACCTCCAGGGTCTGGAAACACCATATATTTT
CASLPPGSGNTIYF
>TRBV7-2|-|TRBJ1-3|-
TGTGCCAGCAGCCCACGTCAGGGATTTTGGAACACCATATATTTT
CASSPRQGFWNTIYF
>TRBV28|-|TRBJ1-1|-
TGTGCCAGCAGTGGCCCAGTGAACACTGAAGCTTTCTTT
CASSGPVNTEAFF
>TRBV19|-|TRBJ1-1|-
TGTGCCAGTAGTCTTGAGGTGGAGAGCACTGAAGCTTTCTTT
CASSLEVESTEAFF
>TRBV4-2|-|TRBJ2-7|-
TGTGCCAGCAGCCTACAAGTGGGGGGTGGGTACGAGCAGTACTTC
CASSLQVGGGYEQYF
>TRBV6-5|-|TRBJ1-5|-
TGTGCCAGCACCCCGGGGTCGAATCAGCCCCAGCATTTT
CASTPGSNQPQHF
>TRBV4-1|once|TRBJ2-5|-
TGCGCCAGCAGCCAAGATCTCAGAATGCAAGAGACCCAGTACTTC
CASSQDLRMQETQYF
>TRBV5-1|-|TRBJ1-4|-
TGCGCCAGCAGCTTCGAAGGGGCTAATGAAAAACTGTTTTTT
CASSFEGANEKLFF
>TRBV7-6|-|TRBJ2-7|-
TGTGCCAGCAGCCCTCTTTCAGGACAAACCTACTACGAGCAGTACTTC
CASSPLSGQTYYEQYF
>TRBV11-2|-|TRBJ1-2|-
TGTGCCAGCAGTGCCCCGATGGCCTTGGGCTACACCTTC
CASSAPMALGYTF
>TRBV30|-|TRBJ1-1|TRBD1
TGTGCCTGGGGGGGACAGCTGAACACTGAAGCTTTCTTT
CAWGGQLNTEAFF
>TRBV30|-|TRBJ1-1|TRBD1
TGTGCCTGGAGTGTATCTCGGACAGGGGCCACTGAAGCTTTCTTT
CAWSVSRTGATEAFF
>TRBV2|many|TRBJ1-4|-
TGTGCCAGCAGCGACCCGAGGGGGGAAAAACTGTTTTTT
CASSDPRGEKLFF